These T cell receptor beta chains were read from a single sample in a study of blood T cell repertoires in COVID-19. Clones were read by immunoSEQ multiplex PCR, and TCRdb kept only the in-frame ones, dropping some. Among some 400,000 clones listed, 87% were seen once. The sequenced material came from peripheral blood. The receptors shown here come from a woman aged 30 to 39 with COVID-19, enrolled during active disease. CDR3s include the opening cysteine and the closing phenylalanine or tryptophan. A D gene is named only where the DNA matches it firmly. The size field is filled for only some rows; it gives once, few, many or a size class.

v_call	d_call	j_call	clone_size	cdr3_aa	cdr3_nt
TRBV19	NA	TRBJ1-2	NA	CASSIGQTNYGYTF	TGTGCCAGTAGTATAGGGCAGACTAACTATGGCTACACCTTC
TRBV27	TRBD1	TRBJ1-2	NA	CASSSRTGYGYGYTF	TGTGCCAGCAGTTCTCGGACAGGGTATGGCTATGGCTACACCTTC
TRBV2	TRBD2	TRBJ2-3	NA	CASGRLAGVVDTQYF	TGTGCCAGCGGTCGCCTAGCGGGGGTTGTAGATACGCAGTATTTT
TRBV7-8	NA	TRBJ2-2	NA	CASSFPGSGELFF	TGTGCCAGCAGCTTTCCAGGGTCCGGGGAGCTGTTTTTT
TRBV18	NA	TRBJ1-5	NA	CASSPQGASNQPQHF	TGTGCCAGCTCACCACAAGGGGCAAGCAATCAGCCCCAGCATTTT
TRBV5-1	TRBD2	TRBJ2-7	NA	CASSLASGSSYEQYF	TGCGCCAGCAGCTTGGCTAGCGGGAGCTCCTACGAGCAGTACTTC
TRBV2	TRBD1	TRBJ2-2	once	CASSNQGAGTGELFF	TGTGCCAGCAGCAACCAGGGGGCGGGCACCGGGGAGCTGTTTTTT
TRBV19	NA	TRBJ1-4	NA	CASSTGRLTNEKLFF	TGTGCCAGTAGTACCGGGAGATTAACTAATGAAAAACTGTTTTTT
TRBV24-1	TRBD2	TRBJ2-3	NA	CATSERTSRLSTDTQYF	TGTGCCACCAGTGAGCGGACTAGCCGCCTGAGCACAGATACGCAGTATTTT
TRBV11-2	TRBD1	TRBJ1-2	few	CASSPRTGFNYGYTF	TGTGCCAGCAGCCCACGGACAGGGTTTAACTATGGCTACACCTTC
TRBV7-2	NA	TRBJ1-4	NA	CASSSTVTTNEKLFF	TGTGCCAGCAGCTCTACAGTCACAACTAATGAAAAACTGTTTTTT
TRBV5-4	NA	TRBJ1-1	NA	CASSSALMSVNTEAFF	TGTGCCAGCAGCTCCGCTCTGATGAGCGTGAACACTGAAGCTTTCTTT
TRBV7-9	NA	TRBJ2-5	NA	CASSWGESRGTQYF	TGTGCCAGCAGCTGGGGGGAATCCCGGGGGACCCAGTACTTC
TRBV10-2	NA	TRBJ2-5	NA	CASSDHLGIEETQYF	TGCGCCAGCAGTGATCATCTGGGCATCGAAGAGACCCAGTACTTC
TRBV24-1	TRBD2	TRBJ2-7	NA	CATSDSAGGGYEQYF	TGTGCCACCAGTGATTCAGCCGGGGGGGGCTACGAGCAGTACTTC
TRBV19	NA	TRBJ2-5	NA	CASSRGRLRKGETQYF	TGTGCCAGTAGCCGGGGTAGGTTACGGAAAGGAGAGACCCAGTACTTC
TRBV27	TRBD2	TRBJ2-1	NA	CASSPLAGGGGEQFF	TGTGCCAGCAGTCCACTAGCGGGAGGAGGCGGCGAGCAGTTCTTC
TRBV4-2	NA	TRBJ2-7	NA	CASSQDLDRDEQYF	TGTGCCAGCAGCCAAGATCTAGACCGTGACGAGCAGTACTTC
TRBV30	NA	TRBJ2-3	NA	CAWSVQEQDTQYF	TGTGCCTGGAGTGTACAGGAGCAAGATACGCAGTATTTT
TRBV30	NA	TRBJ1-4	NA	CAWSSPEAATNEKLFF	TGTGCCTGGAGTTCCCCGGAGGCCGCAACTAATGAAAAACTGTTTTTT
TRBV28	TRBD1	TRBJ2-7	NA	CASSLSGTGGPLEQYF	TGTGCCAGCAGTTTGTCCGGGACAGGGGGCCCTCTCGAGCAGTACTTC
TRBV18	TRBD2	TRBJ2-7	NA	CASSPLTSGDYEQYF	TGTGCCAGCTCACCACTTACTAGCGGGGACTACGAGCAGTACTTC
TRBV28	TRBD1	TRBJ2-1	NA	CASSTGTGGFPSSYNEQFF	TGTGCCAGCAGTACCGGGACAGGCGGATTCCCCAGCTCCTACAATGAGCAGTTCTTC
TRBV28	TRBD1	TRBJ1-4	NA	CASRDRTTNEKLFF	TGTGCCAGCAGGGACAGGACAACTAATGAAAAACTGTTTTTT
TRBV11-2	NA	TRBJ2-3	NA	CASSPPSTDTQYF	TGTGCCAGCAGCCCTCCCAGCACAGATACGCAGTATTTT
TRBV6-2/TRBV6-3	TRBD2	TRBJ2-7	NA	CASSAAAGGQQQYF	TGTGCCAGCAGTGCGGCAGCGGGGGGTCAGCAGCAGTACTTC
TRBV10-2	NA	TRBJ2-1	NA	CASSGAPQGAYNEQFF	TGCGCCAGCAGTGGGGCCCCCCAGGGCGCCTACAATGAGCAGTTCTTC
TRBV19	NA	TRBJ1-1	NA	CASSPQGEDTEAFF	TGTGCCAGTAGTCCACAAGGGGAGGACACTGAAGCTTTCTTT
TRBV6-1	TRBD2	TRBJ2-7	once	CASSEGAGLVGYEQYF	TGTGCCAGCAGTGAAGGGGCGGGACTAGTGGGCTACGAGCAGTACTTC
TRBV21-1	NA	TRBJ2-1	NA	CASTPPASGGNEQFF	TGTGCCAGCACCCCCCCCGCTAGCGGGGGGAATGAGCAGTTCTTC
TRBV3-1/TRBV3-2	TRBD1	TRBJ2-2	once	CASSQRDRGVGELFF	TGTGCCAGCAGCCAACGGGACAGGGGGGTCGGGGAGCTGTTTTTT
TRBV6-1	NA	TRBJ1-5	NA	CASSEGVPGYQPQHF	TGTGCCAGCAGTGAAGGGGTCCCAGGCTATCAGCCCCAGCATTTT
TRBV30	NA	TRBJ1-1	NA	CAWKQGEAFF	TGTGCCTGGAAACAGGGTGAAGCTTTCTTT
TRBV12-3/TRBV12-4	NA	TRBJ1-3	once	CASSPDSGNTIYF	TGTGCCAGCAGTCCAGACTCTGGAAACACCATATATTTT
TRBV3-1/TRBV3-2	TRBD2	TRBJ2-3	NA	CASSHRLAGVADTQYF	TGTGCCAGCAGCCACAGACTAGCGGGAGTGGCAGATACGCAGTATTTT
TRBV5-4	NA	TRBJ2-2	NA	CASSYGSVQNTGELFF	TGTGCCAGCAGCTACGGGTCAGTGCAGAACACCGGGGAGCTGTTTTTT
TRBV4-1	NA	TRBJ2-7	NA	CASSSRQGSVGKQYF	TGCGCCAGCAGCTCGAGGCAGGGGAGCGTGGGGAAGCAGTACTTC
TRBV18	NA	TRBJ2-7	NA	CASARPPSSYEQYF	TGTGCCAGCGCGAGGCCTCCCAGCTCCTACGAGCAGTACTTC
TRBV2	TRBD1	TRBJ1-1	few	CASRNRGLGNTEAFF	TGTGCCAGCAGGAACAGGGGGCTAGGGAACACTGAAGCTTTCTTT
TRBV29-1	TRBD1	TRBJ1-3	NA	CSVEGTASGNTIYF	TGCAGCGTAGAAGGGACAGCCTCTGGAAACACCATATATTTT
TRBV28	NA	TRBJ1-4	NA	CASEGRRGVDEKLFF	TGTGCCAGCGAGGGCAGGCGGGGGGTTGATGAAAAACTGTTTTTT
TRBV18	NA	TRBJ1-6	NA	CASSPLEGPGSPLHF	TGTGCCAGCTCACCCTTGGAGGGCCCAGGATCACCCCTCCACTTT
TRBV12-3/TRBV12-4	NA	TRBJ2-2	NA	CASMQTFTGELFF	TGTGCCAGCATGCAGACTTTCACCGGGGAGCTGTTTTTT